This T cell receptor beta chain was profiled in a study of T-cell reconstitution after alpha-beta-depleted transplantation in children listed by TCRdb under 2016. About the full investigation: T-cell immune reconstitution after TCRalphabeta/CD19-depleted allogeneic hematopoietic cell transplantation in children was quantitatively tracked in the study by means of TCR repertoire profiling. Beyond this particular receptor, the publication reports: The high TCRbeta diversity at day 60 in some patients was ascribed to recipient T cells and intrathymic progenitors that had survived conditioning. Over the following months the frequencies of hyperexpanded clones went down, and after one year T-cell counts and TCRbeta diversity were mostly credited to newly produced T cells. About two months after transplant, the apparently early recovery of alphabetaT-cell counts reportedly depended on just several hundred clones that had expanded rapidly and came from non-depleted graft cells.

The treatment or condition label, read with the paper, signifies: allogeneic hematopoietic cell transplantation with graft depleted of TCRalphabeta T cells and CD19 B cells. The transplant recipients were children given TCRalphabeta/CD19-depleted allogeneic hematopoietic cell grafts. This clonotype was detected ten times or more. The antigen it binds to is not known. A junction boundary mismatches the germline segment, possibly from a read error. The germline V gene yields SQVTM for CDR1 and ANQGSEA for CDR2. Its CDR3 holds 8 amino acids, cysteine through phenylalanine. Only the CDR3 portion is preserved as DNA: 24 bases, with reading frame beginning at the first base. Libraries were made using PCR. Instrument used: Illumina HiSeq 2500. To normalize quantification of the TCRbeta repertoire, the TCR libraries were built with molecular barcoding that relied on unique molecular identifiers. TCRdb reworked the public reads: Q25 trimming with fastp, MiXCR clone assembly, productive beta chains retained. Rows merge per CDR3 protein into single entries with the most common DNA and genes. Counted in this sample were 200,000 to 300,000 distinct CDR3 sequences; about 25% of them appeared once. Jointly, the top ten make up about 2.5% of the sample.

The rearranged segments are TRBV29-1 and TRBJ2-1; 7 junctional bases match TRBD1. Sequences were derived from PBMCs, sampled before TCRalphabeta/CD19-depleted stem cell transplant. The TCR comes from a girl aged 2 to 10 with Fanconi anemia, due to receive a stem cell transplant. The nucleotide sequence is given as TGCAGCGTGAGCACAGGGGCCTTC. Its coded protein is CSVSTGAF.